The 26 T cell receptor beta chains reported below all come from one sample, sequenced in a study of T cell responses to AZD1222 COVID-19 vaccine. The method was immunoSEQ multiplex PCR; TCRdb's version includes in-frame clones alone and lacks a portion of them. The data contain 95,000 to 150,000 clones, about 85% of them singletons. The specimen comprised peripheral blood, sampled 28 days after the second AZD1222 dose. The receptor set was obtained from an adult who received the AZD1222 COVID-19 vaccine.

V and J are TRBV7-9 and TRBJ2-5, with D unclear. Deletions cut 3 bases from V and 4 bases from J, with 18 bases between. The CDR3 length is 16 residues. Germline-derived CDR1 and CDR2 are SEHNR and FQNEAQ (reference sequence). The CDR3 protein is CASSFDGTRPIETQYF. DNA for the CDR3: TGTGCCAGCAGCTTTGACGGTACGAGGCCCATAGAGACCCAGTACTTC.

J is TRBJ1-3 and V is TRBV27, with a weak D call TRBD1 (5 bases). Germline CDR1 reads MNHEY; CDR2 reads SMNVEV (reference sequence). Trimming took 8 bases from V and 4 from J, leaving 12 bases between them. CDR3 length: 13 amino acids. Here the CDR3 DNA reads TGTGCCAGCGGGGGGGGAAGGGGAAACACCATATATTTT. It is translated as CASGGGRGNTIYF.

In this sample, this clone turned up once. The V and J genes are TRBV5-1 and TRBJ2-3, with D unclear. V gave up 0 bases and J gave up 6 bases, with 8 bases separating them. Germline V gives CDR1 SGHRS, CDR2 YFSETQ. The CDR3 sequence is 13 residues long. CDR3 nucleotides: TGCGCCAGCAGCTTGGGGCGATTGGATACGCAGTATTTT. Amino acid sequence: CASSLGRLDTQYF. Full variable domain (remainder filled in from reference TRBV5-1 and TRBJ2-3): KAGVTQTPRYLIKTRGQQVTLSCSPISGHRSVSWYQQTPGQGLQFLFEYFSETQRNKGNFPGRFSGRQFSNSRSEMNVSTLELGDSALYLCASSLGRLDTQYFGPGTRLTVL.

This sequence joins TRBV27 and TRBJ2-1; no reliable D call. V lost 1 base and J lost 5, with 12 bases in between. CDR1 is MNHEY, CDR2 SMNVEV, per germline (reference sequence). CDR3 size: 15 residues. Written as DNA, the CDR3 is TGTGCCAGCAGTTTATTAATGTTGGCCCACAATGAGCAGTTCTTC. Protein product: CASSLLMLAHNEQFF.

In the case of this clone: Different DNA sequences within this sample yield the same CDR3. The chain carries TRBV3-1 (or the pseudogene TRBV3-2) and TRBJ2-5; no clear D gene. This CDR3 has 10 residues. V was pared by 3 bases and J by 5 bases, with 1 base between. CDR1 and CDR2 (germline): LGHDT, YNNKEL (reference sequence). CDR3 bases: TGTGCCAGCAGCCAGGAGACCCAGTACTTC. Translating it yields CASSQETQYF.

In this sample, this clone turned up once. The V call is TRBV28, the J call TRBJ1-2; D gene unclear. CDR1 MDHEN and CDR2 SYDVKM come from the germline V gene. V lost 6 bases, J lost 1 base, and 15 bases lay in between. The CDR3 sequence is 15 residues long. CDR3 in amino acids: CASSSPASLNYGYTF. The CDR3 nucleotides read TGTGCCAGCAGCTCCCCGGCGTCCCTTAACTATGGCTACACCTTC.

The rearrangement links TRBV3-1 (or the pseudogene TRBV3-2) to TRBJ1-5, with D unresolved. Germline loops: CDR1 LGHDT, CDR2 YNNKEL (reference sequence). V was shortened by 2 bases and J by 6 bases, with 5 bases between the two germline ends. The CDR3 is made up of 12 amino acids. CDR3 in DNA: TGTGCCAGCAGCCAATTAGGTCAGCCCCAGCATTTT. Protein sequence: CASSQLGQPQHF.

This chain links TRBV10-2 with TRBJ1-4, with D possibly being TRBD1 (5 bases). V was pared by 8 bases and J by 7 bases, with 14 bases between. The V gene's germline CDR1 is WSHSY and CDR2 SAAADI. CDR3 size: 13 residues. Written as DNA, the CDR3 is TGCGCCAGCCGGGGGTTCCGTCCTGAAAAACTGTTTTTT. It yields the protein CASRGFRPEKLFF.

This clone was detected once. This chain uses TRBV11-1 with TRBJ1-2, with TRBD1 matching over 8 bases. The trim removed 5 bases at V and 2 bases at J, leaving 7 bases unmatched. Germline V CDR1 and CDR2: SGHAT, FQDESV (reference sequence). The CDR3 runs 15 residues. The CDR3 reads CASSQPWTGNYGYTF. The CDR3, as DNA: TGTGCCAGCAGCCAGCCATGGACAGGGAACTATGGCTACACCTTC.

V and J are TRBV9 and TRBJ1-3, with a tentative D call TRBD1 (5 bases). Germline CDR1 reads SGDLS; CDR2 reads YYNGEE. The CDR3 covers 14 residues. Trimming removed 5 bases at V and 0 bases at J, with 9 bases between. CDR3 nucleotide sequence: TGTGCCAGCAGAGACAGCTCCTCTGGAAACACCATATATTTT. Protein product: CASRDSSSGNTIYF.

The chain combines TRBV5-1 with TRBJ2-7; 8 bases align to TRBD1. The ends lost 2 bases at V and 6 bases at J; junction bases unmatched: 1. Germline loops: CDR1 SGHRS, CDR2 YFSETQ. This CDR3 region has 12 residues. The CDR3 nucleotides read TGCGCCAGCAGCTTAGACAGGGGCGAGCAGTACTTC. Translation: CASSLDRGEQYF. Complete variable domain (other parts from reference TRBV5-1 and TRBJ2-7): KAGVTQTPRYLIKTRGQQVTLSCSPISGHRSVSWYQQTPGQGLQFLFEYFSETQRNKGNFPGRFSGRQFSNSRSEMNVSTLELGDSALYLCASSLDRGEQYFGPGTRLTVT.

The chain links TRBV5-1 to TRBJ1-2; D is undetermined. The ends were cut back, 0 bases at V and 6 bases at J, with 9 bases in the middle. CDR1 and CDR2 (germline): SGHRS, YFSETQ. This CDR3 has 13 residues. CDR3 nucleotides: TGCGCCAGCAGCTTGGTGGCTGGTGATGGCTACACCTTC. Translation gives CASSLVAGDGYTF. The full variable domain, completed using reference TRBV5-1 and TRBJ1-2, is KAGVTQTPRYLIKTRGQQVTLSCSPISGHRSVSWYQQTPGQGLQFLFEYFSETQRNKGNFPGRFSGRQFSNSRSEMNVSTLELGDSALYLCASSLVAGDGYTFGSGTRLTVV.

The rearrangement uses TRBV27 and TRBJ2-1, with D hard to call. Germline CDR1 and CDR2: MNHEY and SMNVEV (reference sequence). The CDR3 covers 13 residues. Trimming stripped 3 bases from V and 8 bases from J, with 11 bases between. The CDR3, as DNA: TGTGCCAGCAGTTTCCGACTGGGTCATGAGCAGTTCTTC. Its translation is CASSFRLGHEQFF.

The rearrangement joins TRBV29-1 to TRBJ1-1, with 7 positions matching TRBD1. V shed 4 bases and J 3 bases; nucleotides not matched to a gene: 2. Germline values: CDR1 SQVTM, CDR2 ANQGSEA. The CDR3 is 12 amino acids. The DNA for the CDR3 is TGCAGCGTTGCCAGGGGGGACACTGAAGCTTTCTTT. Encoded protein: CSVARGDTEAFF.

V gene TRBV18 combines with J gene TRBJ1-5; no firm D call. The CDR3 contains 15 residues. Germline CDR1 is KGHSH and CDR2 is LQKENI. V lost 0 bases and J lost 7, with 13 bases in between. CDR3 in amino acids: CASSPPLDEGQPQHF. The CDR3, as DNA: TGTGCCAGCTCACCACCCCTAGACGAGGGACAGCCCCAGCATTTT.

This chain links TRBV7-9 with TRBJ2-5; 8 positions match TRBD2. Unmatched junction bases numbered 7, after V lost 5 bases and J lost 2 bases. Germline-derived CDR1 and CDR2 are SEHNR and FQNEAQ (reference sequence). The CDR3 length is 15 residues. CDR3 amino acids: CASSVRSGGQETQYF. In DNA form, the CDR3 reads TGTGCCAGCAGCGTAAGGTCGGGGGGGCAAGAGACCCAGTACTTC.

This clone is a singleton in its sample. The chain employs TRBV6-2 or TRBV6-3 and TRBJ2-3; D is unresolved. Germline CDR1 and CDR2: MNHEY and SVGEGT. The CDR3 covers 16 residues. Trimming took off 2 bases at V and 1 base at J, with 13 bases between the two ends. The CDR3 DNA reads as TGTGCCAGCAGTTACCACGCCTCAGCAGGCACAGATACGCAGTATTTT. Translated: CASSYHASAGTDTQYF.

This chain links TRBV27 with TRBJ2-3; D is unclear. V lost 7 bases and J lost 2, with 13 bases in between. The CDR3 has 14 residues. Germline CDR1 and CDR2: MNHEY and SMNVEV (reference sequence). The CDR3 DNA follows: TGTGCCAGCATCCCGGGCCGATACACAGATACGCAGTATTTT. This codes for CASIPGRYTDTQYF.

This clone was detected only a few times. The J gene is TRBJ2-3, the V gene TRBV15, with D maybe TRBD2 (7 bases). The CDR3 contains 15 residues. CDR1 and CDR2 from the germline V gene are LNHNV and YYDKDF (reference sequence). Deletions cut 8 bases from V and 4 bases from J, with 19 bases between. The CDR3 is CATGPGGFGADTQYF. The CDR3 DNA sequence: TGTGCCACCGGGCCGGGGGGCTTTGGGGCAGATACGCAGTATTTT.

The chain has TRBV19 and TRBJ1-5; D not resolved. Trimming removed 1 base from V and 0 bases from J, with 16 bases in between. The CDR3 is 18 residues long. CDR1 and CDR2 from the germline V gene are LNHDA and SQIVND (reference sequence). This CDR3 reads CASSIGGPDTYSNQPQHF. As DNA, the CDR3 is TGTGCCAGTAGTATAGGAGGACCCGATACCTATAGCAATCAGCCCCAGCATTTT. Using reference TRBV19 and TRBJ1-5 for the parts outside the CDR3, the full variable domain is DGGITQSPKYLFRKEGQNVTLSCEQNLNHDAMYWYRQDPGQGLRLIYYSQIVNDFQKGDIAEGYSVSREKKESFPLTVTSAQKNPTAFYLCASSIGGPDTYSNQPQHFGDGTRLSIL.

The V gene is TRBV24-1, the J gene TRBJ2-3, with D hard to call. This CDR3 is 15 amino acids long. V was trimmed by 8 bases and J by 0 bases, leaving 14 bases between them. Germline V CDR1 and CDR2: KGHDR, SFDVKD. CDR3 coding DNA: TGTGCCACCAAGCCCGGCCGAACTAGCACAGATACGCAGTATTTT. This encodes CATKPGRTSTDTQYF.

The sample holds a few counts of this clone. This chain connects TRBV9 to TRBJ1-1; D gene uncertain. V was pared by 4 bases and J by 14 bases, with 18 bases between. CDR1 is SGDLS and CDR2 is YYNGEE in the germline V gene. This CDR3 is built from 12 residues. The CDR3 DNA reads TGTGCCAGCAGCCCGAAGGACGGTTTGGGGTTCTTT. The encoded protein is CASSPKDGLGFF.

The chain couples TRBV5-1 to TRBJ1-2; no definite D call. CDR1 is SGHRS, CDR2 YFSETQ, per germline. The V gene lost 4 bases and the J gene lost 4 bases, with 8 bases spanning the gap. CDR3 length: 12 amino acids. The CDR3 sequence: CASSGEGYGYTF. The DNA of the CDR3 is TGCGCCAGCAGCGGGGAGGGCTATGGCTACACCTTC.

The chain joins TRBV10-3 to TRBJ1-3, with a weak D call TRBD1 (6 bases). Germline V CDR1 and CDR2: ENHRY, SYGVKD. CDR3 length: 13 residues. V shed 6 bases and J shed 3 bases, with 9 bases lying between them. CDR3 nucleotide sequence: TGTGCCATCAGCCAGGGGAATGGAAACACCATATATTTT. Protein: CAISQGNGNTIYF.

The CDR3 DNA reads as TGTGCCACCAGCAGAGAAACTCCCCCTAATTCCTACGAGCAGTACTTC. Amino acid sequence: CATSRETPPNSYEQYF. The rearrangement uses TRBV15 and TRBJ2-7, with D unresolved. Germline V gene sequence: CDR1 LNHNV, CDR2 YYDKDF (reference sequence). The germline V and J ends were trimmed by 0 bases and 1 base, with 13 bases remaining between them. CDR3 length equals 16 residues. The full variable domain, its missing parts supplied by reference TRBV15 and TRBJ2-7, is DAMVIQNPRYQVTQFGKPVTLSCSQTLNHNVMYWYQQKSSQAPKLLFHYYDKDFNNEADTPDNFQSRRPNTSFCFLDIRSPGLGDTAMYLCATSRETPPNSYEQYFGPGTRLTVT.

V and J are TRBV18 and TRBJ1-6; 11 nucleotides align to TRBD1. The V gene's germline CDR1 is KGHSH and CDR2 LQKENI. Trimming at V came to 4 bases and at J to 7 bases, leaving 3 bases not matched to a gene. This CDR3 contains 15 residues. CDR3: CASSLGTGGNSPLHF. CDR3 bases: TGTGCCAGCTCACTGGGGACAGGGGGAAATTCACCCCTCCACTTT.